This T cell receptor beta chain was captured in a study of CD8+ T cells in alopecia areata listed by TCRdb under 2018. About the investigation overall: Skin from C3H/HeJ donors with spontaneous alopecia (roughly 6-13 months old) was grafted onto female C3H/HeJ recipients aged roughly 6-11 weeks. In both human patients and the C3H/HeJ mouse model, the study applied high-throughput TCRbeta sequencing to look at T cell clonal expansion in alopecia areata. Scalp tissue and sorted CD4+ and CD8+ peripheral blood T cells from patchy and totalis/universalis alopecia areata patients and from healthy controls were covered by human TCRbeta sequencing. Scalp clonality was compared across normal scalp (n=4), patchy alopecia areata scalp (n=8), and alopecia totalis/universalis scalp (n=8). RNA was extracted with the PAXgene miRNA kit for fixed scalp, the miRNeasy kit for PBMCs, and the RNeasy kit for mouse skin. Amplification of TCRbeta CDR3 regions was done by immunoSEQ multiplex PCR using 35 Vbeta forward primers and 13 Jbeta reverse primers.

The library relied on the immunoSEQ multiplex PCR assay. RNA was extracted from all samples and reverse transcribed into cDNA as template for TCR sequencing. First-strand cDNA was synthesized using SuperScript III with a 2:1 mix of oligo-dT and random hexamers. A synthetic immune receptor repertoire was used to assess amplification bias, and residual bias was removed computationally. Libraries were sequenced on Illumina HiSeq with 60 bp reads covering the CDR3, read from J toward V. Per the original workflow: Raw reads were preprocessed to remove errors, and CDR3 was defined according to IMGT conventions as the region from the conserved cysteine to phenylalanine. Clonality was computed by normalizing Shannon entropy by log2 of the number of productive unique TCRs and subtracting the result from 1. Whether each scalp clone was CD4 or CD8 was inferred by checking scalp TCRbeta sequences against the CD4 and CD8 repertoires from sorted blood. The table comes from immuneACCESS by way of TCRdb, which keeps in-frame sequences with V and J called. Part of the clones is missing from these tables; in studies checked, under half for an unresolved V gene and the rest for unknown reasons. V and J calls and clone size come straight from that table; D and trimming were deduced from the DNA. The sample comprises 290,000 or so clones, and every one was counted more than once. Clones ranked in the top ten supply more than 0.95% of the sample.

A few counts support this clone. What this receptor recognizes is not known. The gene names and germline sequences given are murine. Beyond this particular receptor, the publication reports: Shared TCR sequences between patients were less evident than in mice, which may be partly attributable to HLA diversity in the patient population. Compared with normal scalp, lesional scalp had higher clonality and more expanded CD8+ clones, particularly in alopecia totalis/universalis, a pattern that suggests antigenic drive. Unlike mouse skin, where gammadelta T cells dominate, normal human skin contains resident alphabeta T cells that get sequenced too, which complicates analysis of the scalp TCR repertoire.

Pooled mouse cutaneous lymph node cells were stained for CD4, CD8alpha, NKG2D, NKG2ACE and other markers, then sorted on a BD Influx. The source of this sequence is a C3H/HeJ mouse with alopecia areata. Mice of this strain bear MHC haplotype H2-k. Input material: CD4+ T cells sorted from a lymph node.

Here the CDR3 is given as CASSPHWGSQDTQYF. The CDR3 bases that were read are TGTGCCAGCAGCCCCCACTGGGGGAGCCAAGAC. Here the chain combines TRBV5 and TRBJ2-5; the central 8 bases match TRBD2. The read gets to within 4 residues of the CDR3 end, and the germline J gene fills in the rest. Per the germline V gene (reference sequence), LGHNA is the CDR1 and YNLKQL is the CDR2. The CDR3 has 15 amino acids, counting the end cysteine and phenylalanine. Sequencing covers 33 bases of the CDR3, shown here with the frame starting at base 1. Compared with germline, V lacks 4 bases and J lacks 2 bases; bases without a gene match: 5.